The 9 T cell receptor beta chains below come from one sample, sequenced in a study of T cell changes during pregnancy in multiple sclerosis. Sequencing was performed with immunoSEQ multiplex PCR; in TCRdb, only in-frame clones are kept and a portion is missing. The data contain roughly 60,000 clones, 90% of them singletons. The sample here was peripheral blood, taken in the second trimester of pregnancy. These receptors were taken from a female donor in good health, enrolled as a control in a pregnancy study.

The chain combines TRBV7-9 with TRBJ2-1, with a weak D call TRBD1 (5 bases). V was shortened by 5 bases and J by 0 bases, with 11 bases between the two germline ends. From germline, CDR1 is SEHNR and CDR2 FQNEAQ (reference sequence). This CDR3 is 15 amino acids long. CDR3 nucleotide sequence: TGTGCCAGCAGCCACGACAGAAGCTCCTACAATGAGCAGTTCTTC. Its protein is CASSHDRSSYNEQFF.

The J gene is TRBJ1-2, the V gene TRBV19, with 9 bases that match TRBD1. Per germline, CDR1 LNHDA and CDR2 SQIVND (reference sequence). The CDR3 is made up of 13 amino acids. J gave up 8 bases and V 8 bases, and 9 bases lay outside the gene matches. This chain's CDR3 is CASRTGGLEGYTF. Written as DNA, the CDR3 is TGTGCCAGTCGAACAGGGGGCCTAGAAGGCTACACCTTC. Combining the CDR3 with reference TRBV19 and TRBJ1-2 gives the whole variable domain DGGITQSPKYLFRKEGQNVTLSCEQNLNHDAMYWYRQDPGQGLRLIYYSQIVNDFQKGDIAEGYSVSREKKESFPLTVTSAQKNPTAFYLCASRTGGLEGYTFGSGTRLTVV.

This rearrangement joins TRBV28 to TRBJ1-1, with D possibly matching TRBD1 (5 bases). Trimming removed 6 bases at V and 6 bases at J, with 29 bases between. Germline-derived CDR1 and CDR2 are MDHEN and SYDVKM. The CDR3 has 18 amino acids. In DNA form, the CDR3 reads TGTGCCAGCAGAGACCTTCCGGGACTAGCAAGGGACCTTGCTGAAGCTTTCTTT. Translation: CASRDLPGLARDLAEAFF.

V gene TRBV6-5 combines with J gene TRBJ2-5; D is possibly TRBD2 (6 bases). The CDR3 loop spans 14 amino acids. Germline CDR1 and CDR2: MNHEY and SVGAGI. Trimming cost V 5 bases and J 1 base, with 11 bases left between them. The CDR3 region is CASSPGGSQETQYF. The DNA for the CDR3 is TGTGCCAGCAGTCCTGGAGGGAGCCAAGAGACCCAGTACTTC.

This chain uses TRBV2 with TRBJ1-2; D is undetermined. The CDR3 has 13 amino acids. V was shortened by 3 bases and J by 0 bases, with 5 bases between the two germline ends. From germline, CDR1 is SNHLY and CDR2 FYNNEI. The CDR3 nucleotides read TGTGCCAGCAGTGACGGTACTAACTATGGCTACACCTTC. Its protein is CASSDGTNYGYTF.

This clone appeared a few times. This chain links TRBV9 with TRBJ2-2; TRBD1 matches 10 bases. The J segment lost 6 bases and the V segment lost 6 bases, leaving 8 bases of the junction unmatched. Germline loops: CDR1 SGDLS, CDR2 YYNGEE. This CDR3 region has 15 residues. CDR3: CASTPTGGAPGELFF. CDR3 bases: TGTGCCAGCACTCCGACAGGGGGCGCCCCCGGGGAGCTGTTTTTT.

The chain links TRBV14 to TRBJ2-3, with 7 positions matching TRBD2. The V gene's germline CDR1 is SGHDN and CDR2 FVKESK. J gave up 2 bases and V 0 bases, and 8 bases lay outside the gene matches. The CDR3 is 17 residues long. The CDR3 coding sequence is TGTGCCAGCAGCCAAGACTGGGCTAGCGGCCACACAGATACGCAGTATTTT. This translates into CASSQDWASGHTDTQYF.

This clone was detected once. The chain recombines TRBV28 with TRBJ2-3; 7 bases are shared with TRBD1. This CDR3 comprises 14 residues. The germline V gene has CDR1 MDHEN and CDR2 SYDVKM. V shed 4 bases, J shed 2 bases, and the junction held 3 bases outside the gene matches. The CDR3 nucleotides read TGTGCCAGCAGTTCGGGACAGTTCACAGATACGCAGTATTTT. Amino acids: CASSSGQFTDTQYF.

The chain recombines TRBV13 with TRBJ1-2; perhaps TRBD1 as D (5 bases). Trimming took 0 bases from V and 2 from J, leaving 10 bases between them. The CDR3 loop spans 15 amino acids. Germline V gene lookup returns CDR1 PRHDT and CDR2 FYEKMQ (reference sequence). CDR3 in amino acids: CASSLGRPGNYGYTF. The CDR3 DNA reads TGTGCCAGCAGCTTAGGACGTCCAGGGAACTATGGCTACACCTTC.